This TCR beta chain was obtained from a study of CD8+ T cells in alopecia areata. Study background: Treated patients were given oral tofacitinib, which was dosed at 5 to 10 mg twice daily. The protocol delivered tofacitinib for 6 to 18 months, then withdrew it for 6 months. Findings and caveats of the study: Normal scalp had lower clonality than lesional scalp, with alopecia totalis/universalis lesions showing this most strongly.

Investigators isolated RNA and reverse transcribed it into cDNA to act as the sequencing template. Data came from immunoSEQ multiplex PCR; TCRdb stores just in-frame clones and leaves some out. This sample has 100,000 to 150,000 clones, with approximately 58% found just once. V shed 1 base and J shed 0 bases, with 3 bases lying between them. The germline gives CDR1 SGHDN, CDR2 FVKESK. This CDR3 region has 13 residues. To note about this clone: Antigen specificity is unknown.

The material sequenced was CD4+ T cells sorted from blood, taken at week 0. This receptor was obtained from a human donor with alopecia areata. The chain combines TRBV14 with TRBJ2-5; D unresolved. As DNA, the CDR3 is TGTGCCAGCAGCCAAGGCGACCAAGAGACCCAGTACTTC. As protein: CASSQGDQETQYF.